A single sample is the source of the 13 T cell receptor beta chains below, sequenced in a study of blood T cell repertoires in COVID-19. The method was immunoSEQ multiplex PCR; TCRdb's version includes in-frame clones alone and lacks a portion of them. The repertoire holds about 140,000 clones, with 70% to 90% as singletons. What was sequenced was peripheral blood. These receptors were obtained from a human donor in a cohort sampled during active COVID-19.

V is TRBV7-3 and J is TRBJ2-1; D is ambiguous. The CDR3 spans 16 residues. Germline CDR1 is SGHTA and CDR2 is FQGTGA. Trimming stripped 2 bases from V and 5 bases from J, with 16 bases between. CDR3 sequence reads: CASSLVPLGSNNEQFF. CDR3 DNA sequence: TGTGCCAGCAGCTTAGTCCCACTCGGGTCAAACAATGAGCAGTTCTTC. Full variable domain (remainder filled in from reference TRBV7-3 and TRBJ2-1): GAGVSQTPSNKVTEKGKYVELRCDPISGHTALYWYRQSLGQGPEFLIYFQGTGAADDSGLPNDRFFAVRPEGSVSTLKIQRTERGDSAVYLCASSLVPLGSNNEQFFGPGTRLTVL.

The chain recombines TRBV19 with TRBJ1-6; D gene ambiguous. V was shortened by 6 bases and J by 7 bases, with 13 bases between the two germline ends. This CDR3 has 14 residues. Germline values: CDR1 LNHDA, CDR2 SQIVND (reference sequence). This CDR3 reads CASSTVHVNSPLHF. CDR3 nucleotides: TGTGCCAGTAGCACGGTTCACGTAAATTCACCCCTCCACTTT. Using reference TRBV19 and TRBJ1-6 for the parts outside the CDR3, the full variable domain is DGGITQSPKYLFRKEGQNVTLSCEQNLNHDAMYWYRQDPGQGLRLIYYSQIVNDFQKGDIAEGYSVSREKKESFPLTVTSAQKNPTAFYLCASSTVHVNSPLHFGNGTRLTVT.

The rearrangement links TRBV24-1 to TRBJ2-1, with TRBD2 matching 10 bases. This CDR3 comprises 17 residues. The germline gives CDR1 KGHDR, CDR2 SFDVKD. The junction had 10 bases not matched to a gene; V was cut back by 2 bases and J by 7 bases. Here the CDR3 reads CATSDSSAGGPINEQFF. The CDR3, as DNA: TGTGCCACCAGTGATTCTTCAGCGGGGGGGCCGATTAATGAGCAGTTCTTC.

A note on this clone: At the DNA level, this CDR3 is encoded by other sequences in the same sample as well. V gene TRBV3-1 (or the pseudogene TRBV3-2) combines with J gene TRBJ1-2; the D is unclear. The CDR3 extends over 13 amino acids. Germline V CDR1 and CDR2: LGHDT, YNNKEL (reference sequence). Trimming removed 0 bases at V and 7 bases at J, with 9 bases between. The CDR3 sequence: CASSQEGGSGYTF. CDR3 DNA: TGTGCCAGCAGCCAAGAGGGCGGGTCTGGCTACACCTTC.

The chain recombines TRBV14 with TRBJ2-5; D remains ambiguous. V shed 4 bases and J shed 1 base, with 4 bases lying between them. The germline gives CDR1 SGHDN, CDR2 FVKESK. The CDR3 is 12 amino acids. The CDR3 DNA reads TGTGCCAGCAGCCCCTCCCAAGAGACCCAGTACTTC. Its translation is CASSPSQETQYF. The variable domain in full, with the rest retrieved from reference TRBV14 and TRBJ2-5, is EAGVTQFPSHSVIEKGQTVTLRCDPISGHDNLYWYRRVMGKEIKFLLHFVKESKQDESGMPNNRFLAERTGGTYSTLKVQPAELEDSGVYFCASSPSQETQYFGPGTRLLVL.

This rearrangement joins TRBV5-1 to TRBJ1-4; D uncertain. CDR1 and CDR2 (germline): SGHRS, YFSETQ. The CDR3 totals 14 residues. The V gene lost 4 bases and the J gene lost 5 bases, with 12 bases spanning the gap. CDR3 residues: CASSLGGANEKLFF. In DNA, the CDR3 is TGCGCCAGCAGCCTGGGAGGAGCGAATGAAAAACTGTTTTTT.

The rearrangement uses TRBV5-1 and TRBJ2-2, with D tentatively TRBD1 (6 bases). The V end lost 3 bases, the J end lost 1 base, and 7 bases lay between the germline ends. CDR1 is SGHRS, CDR2 YFSETQ, per germline. CDR3 size: 14 residues. For the CDR3, the DNA is TGCGCCAGCAGCTCGGGACAGAACACCGGGGAGCTGTTTTTT. Translating it yields CASSSGQNTGELFF.

This clone showed up just once. The rearrangement links TRBV19 to TRBJ1-2; 9 nucleotides agree with TRBD1. The V gene's germline CDR1 is LNHDA and CDR2 SQIVND (reference sequence). V lost 7 bases, J lost 8 bases, and 8 bases stayed unmatched. The CDR3 sequence is 13 residues long. CDR3 protein: CASTTDRGRGYTF. CDR3 DNA sequence: TGTGCCAGTACCACGGACAGGGGCCGGGGCTACACCTTC.

The chain carries TRBV18 and TRBJ2-7; 10 bases align to TRBD1. The CDR3 contains 18 residues. Losses at the gene ends were 2 bases for V and 1 base for J; bases not matched to a gene: 11. Looked up from germline, CDR1 is KGHSH and CDR2 is LQKENI. DNA for the CDR3: TGTGCCAGCTCACCATGGGCCCGGACAGGGGGTATTTCCTACGAGCAGTACTTC. This codes for CASSPWARTGGISYEQYF.

J is TRBJ2-2 and V is TRBV27, with 10 bases matching TRBD2. The CDR3 totals 14 residues. The V and J ends lost 7 bases and 5 bases, in that order; junction bases with no gene match: 4. CDR1 is MNHEY, CDR2 SMNVEV, per germline (reference sequence). DNA for the CDR3: TGTGCCAGCACCTCGGGACTAGCGACCGGGGAGCTGTTTTTT. This sequence encodes CASTSGLATGELFF.

The rearrangement links TRBV3-1 (or the pseudogene TRBV3-2) to TRBJ2-7, with 9 bases lining up with TRBD1. This CDR3 is built from 14 residues. The germline gives CDR1 LGHDT, CDR2 YNNKEL (reference sequence). Losses at the gene ends were 3 bases for V and 2 bases for J; bases not matched to a gene: 2. CDR3: CASSQTGGAYEQYF. Written as DNA, the CDR3 is TGTGCCAGCAGCCAGACAGGGGGGGCCTACGAGCAGTACTTC.

The chain carries TRBV19 and TRBJ2-7; TRBD1 agrees at 12 bases. The V gene's germline CDR1 is LNHDA and CDR2 SQIVND (reference sequence). The CDR3 extends over 15 amino acids. V dropped 5 bases and J dropped 4; count of bases not matched to a gene: 6. This CDR3 reads CASSAGQGAGYEQYF. The CDR3 DNA is TGTGCCAGTAGTGCGGGACAGGGGGCAGGGTACGAGCAGTACTTC.

This clone has a handful of counts. The chain is built from TRBV24-1 and TRBJ2-5; D unresolved. The germline V and J ends were trimmed by 3 bases and 4 bases, with 14 bases remaining between them. The germline V gene has CDR1 KGHDR and CDR2 SFDVKD. The CDR3 is made up of 15 amino acids. The CDR3 is CATSDPGPEVETQYF. The CDR3 nucleotides read TGTGCCACCAGTGATCCGGGTCCCGAGGTAGAGACCCAGTACTTC.